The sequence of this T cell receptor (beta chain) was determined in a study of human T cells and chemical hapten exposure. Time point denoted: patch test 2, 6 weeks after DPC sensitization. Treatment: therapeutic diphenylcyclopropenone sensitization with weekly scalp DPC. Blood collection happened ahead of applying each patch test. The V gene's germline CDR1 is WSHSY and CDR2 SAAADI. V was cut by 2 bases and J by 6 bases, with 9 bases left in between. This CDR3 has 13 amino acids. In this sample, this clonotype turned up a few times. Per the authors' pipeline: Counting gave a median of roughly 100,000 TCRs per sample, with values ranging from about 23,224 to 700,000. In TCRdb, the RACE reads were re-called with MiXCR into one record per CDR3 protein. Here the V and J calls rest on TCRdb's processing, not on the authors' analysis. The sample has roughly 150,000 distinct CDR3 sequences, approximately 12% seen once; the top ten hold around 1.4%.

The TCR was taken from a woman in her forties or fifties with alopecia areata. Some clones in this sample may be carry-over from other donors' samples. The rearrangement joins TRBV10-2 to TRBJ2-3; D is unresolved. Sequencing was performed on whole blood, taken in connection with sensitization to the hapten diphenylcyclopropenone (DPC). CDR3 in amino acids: CASSETPWDTQYF. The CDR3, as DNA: TGCGCCAGCAGTGAGACCCCGTGGGATACGCAGTATTTT.